This record concerns one TCR beta chain sequence. What it recognizes is unknown. Clones were read by immunoSEQ multiplex PCR, and TCRdb kept only the in-frame ones, dropping some. The table lists around 120,000 clones, approximately 88% of them singletons. This specimen comes from a study of cytomegalovirus exposure and HLA in healthy donors. The J segment lost 6 bases and the V segment lost 6 bases, leaving 6 bases of the junction unmatched. The CDR3 runs 14 residues. Per germline, CDR1 MNHNY and CDR2 SVGAGI (reference sequence). Study observations and caveats: In the approximately 130 validation repertoires, a later analysis found that first-cohort TCR clusters tended to co-occur.

Material for sequencing was PBMCs. V gene TRBV6-6 combines with J gene TRBJ1-5, with 9 bases that match TRBD1. This sequence was found in a man aged 18 to 30 in good health and CMV-seronegative. CDR3 sequence reads: CASSGDRAAQPQHF. The CDR3 DNA reads as TGTGCCAGCAGCGGGGACAGGGCTGCTCAGCCCCAGCATTTT.